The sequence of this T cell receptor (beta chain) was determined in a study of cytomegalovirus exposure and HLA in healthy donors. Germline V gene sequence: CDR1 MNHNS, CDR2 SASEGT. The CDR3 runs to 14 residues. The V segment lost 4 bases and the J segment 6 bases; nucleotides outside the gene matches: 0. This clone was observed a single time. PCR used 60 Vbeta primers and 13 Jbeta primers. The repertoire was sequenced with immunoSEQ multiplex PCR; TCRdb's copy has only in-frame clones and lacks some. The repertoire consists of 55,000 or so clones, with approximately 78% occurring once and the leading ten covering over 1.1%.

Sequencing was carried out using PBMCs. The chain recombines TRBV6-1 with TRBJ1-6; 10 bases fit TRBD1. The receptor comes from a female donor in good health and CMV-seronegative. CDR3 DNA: TGTGCCAGCAGTGGACAGGGGGCTAATTCACCCCTCCACTTT. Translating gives CASSGQGANSPLHF.